A selection of T cell receptor beta chains follows, all from one sample in a study of shared clonotypes between healthy human individuals. Sequenced by immunoSEQ multiplex PCR; TCRdb stores in-frame clones only, minus some. The sample yields 2 million to 2.5 million clones, 80% to 95% seen once. Sequenced: naive CD4+ T cells from PBMCs. Receptors originate from a man younger than 35 in good health. Some clones in this sample may be carry-over from other donors' samples. Each CDR3 is given with its conserved first and last residue. A D gene is named only where the DNA matches it firmly. Expanded clones get a size class; other rows say once, few or many, or leave the size out.

j_call clone_size d_call v_call cdr3_aa cdr3_nt
TRBJ2-7 - - TRBV27 CASSSRPLYEQYF TGTGCCAGCAGTTCGCGTCCTCTTTACGAGCAGTACTTC
TRBJ1-1 - - TRBV28 CASSPGHSGAFF TGTGCCAGCAGTCCCGGACATTCAGGAGCTTTCTTT
TRBJ1-2 - - TRBV29-1 CSVFQMGNYGYTF TGCAGCGTTTTTCAGATGGGGAACTATGGCTACACCTTC
TRBJ1-1 - - TRBV15 CATSTRPPRNTEAFF TGTGCCACCAGCACCCGTCCCCCCAGAAACACTGAAGCTTTCTTT
TRBJ2-7 - - TRBV28 CASSPYRDLSYEQYF TGTGCCAGCAGTCCCTACCGGGACCTCTCTTACGAGCAGTACTTC
TRBJ2-4 - - TRBV7-2 CASSSRPQGGWAKNIQYF TGTGCCAGCAGCTCTCGGCCGCAGGGGGGATGGGCCAAAAACATTCAGTACTTC
TRBJ1-5 - - TRBV6-1 CASSVDRLGPQHF TGTGCCAGCAGTGTTGACAGGTTAGGGCCCCAGCATTTT
TRBJ2-3 - - TRBV5-1 CASRSRPGTTDTQYF TGCGCCAGCAGGTCCCGGCCGGGGACCACAGATACGCAGTATTTT
TRBJ1-2 - - TRBV30 CAWSPGDGYTF TGTGCCTGGAGTCCGGGGGATGGCTACACCTTC
TRBJ1-1 - - TRBV5-1 CASSLRENTEAFF TGCGCCAGCAGCTTACGGGAGAACACTGAAGCTTTCTTT
TRBJ2-1 - - TRBV28 CASTPPRLPPRDEQFF TGTGCCAGCACCCCTCCCCGGCTCCCGCCTAGGGATGAGCAGTTCTTC
TRBJ2-7 - - TRBV5-1 CASSLVESGVLSEQYF TGCGCCAGCAGCTTGGTTGAATCAGGGGTATTGAGCGAGCAGTACTTC
TRBJ1-4 - TRBD1 TRBV5-4 CASSTTGALNEKLFF TGTGCCAGCAGCACTACAGGGGCCCTCAATGAAAAACTGTTTTTT
TRBJ1-1 once TRBD1 TRBV25-1 CASSEGQGFTEAFF TGTGCCAGCAGTGAGGGACAGGGCTTCACTGAAGCTTTCTTT
TRBJ2-4 - - TRBV6-1 CASARGRGDIQYF TGTGCCAGCGCAAGGGGGCGCGGGGACATTCAGTACTTC
TRBJ2-1 once TRBD2 TRBV28 CASSENPGLAGGLYNEQFF TGTGCCAGCAGTGAGAATCCGGGACTAGCGGGAGGGCTTTACAATGAGCAGTTCTTC
TRBJ1-5 - TRBD1 TRBV7-9 CASSSSGTGGNQPQHF TGTGCCAGCAGCTCGTCCGGGACAGGGGGAAATCAGCCCCAGCATTTT
TRBJ2-6 - - TRBV5-1 CASSFDSSGANVLTF TGCGCCAGCAGCTTCGACAGCTCTGGGGCCAACGTCCTGACTTTC
TRBJ2-2 - - TRBV7-2 CASSLPSTGELFF TGTGCCAGCAGCTTACCGAGTACCGGGGAGCTGTTTTTT
TRBJ2-7 - - TRBV7-9 CASSLGRVHEQYF TGTGCCAGCAGCTTAGGCAGGGTCCACGAGCAGTACTTC
TRBJ1-6 once - TRBV7-8 CASSLWLGGAPLHF TGTGCCAGCAGCTTATGGTTAGGGGGTGCACCCCTCCACTTT
TRBJ1-1 - - TRBV5-1 CASSLGGGVTEAFF TGCGCCAGCAGCTTGGGTGGGGGAGTTACTGAAGCTTTCTTT
TRBJ1-5 few - TRBV30 CAWDRSSSNQPQHF TGTGCCTGGGACCGAAGTTCGAGCAATCAGCCCCAGCATTTT
TRBJ1-2 - - TRBV6-1 CASSEQGDYGYTF TGTGCCAGCAGTGAACAGGGAGATTATGGCTACACCTTC
TRBJ2-1 - TRBD2 TRBV6-4 CASSPTSGSGGNEQFF TGTGCCAGCAGTCCTACTAGCGGGAGTGGGGGCAATGAGCAGTTCTTC
TRBJ1-1 - - TRBV29-1 CSVEWGVRVSEAFF TGCAGCGTTGAATGGGGGGTCCGGGTCAGTGAAGCTTTCTTT
TRBJ2-7 - TRBD2 TRBV28 CASSLVLAVNYEQYF TGTGCCAGCAGTTTGGTACTAGCGGTTAACTACGAGCAGTACTTC
TRBJ1-2 once - TRBV6-5 CASSYSARGTGYTF TGTGCCAGCAGTTACTCCGCGCGGGGGACTGGCTACACCTTC
TRBJ2-2 - TRBD2 TRBV4-1 CASSQARVAGGGTGELFF TGCGCCAGCAGCCAAGCGAGGGTAGCGGGAGGGGGCACCGGGGAGCTGTTTTTT
TRBJ1-3 - - TRBV5-4 CASSLEGPGAGNTIYF TGTGCCAGCAGCTTGGAGGGTCCAGGGGCAGGAAACACCATATATTTT
TRBJ2-7 - - TRBV28 CASSLPKRATYEQYF TGTGCCAGCAGTTTACCCAAGCGGGCTACCTACGAGCAGTACTTC
TRBJ2-1 - TRBD2 TRBV5-1 CASSPGLAGTEQFF TGCGCCAGCAGCCCAGGACTAGCGGGAACTGAGCAGTTCTTC
TRBJ2-5 - - TRBV28 CASSGTPQETQYF TGTGCCAGCAGTGGGACACCCCAAGAGACCCAGTACTTC
TRBJ2-5 - - TRBV11-2 CASSLLSAGQETQYF TGTGCCAGCAGCTTACTCTCAGCAGGGCAAGAGACCCAGTACTTC
TRBJ1-1 - - TRBV7-8 CASSLRFNTEAFF TGTGCCAGCAGCTTGAGGTTTAACACTGAAGCTTTCTTT
TRBJ2-1 - TRBD1 TRBV13 CASSRDRGGEQFF TGTGCCAGCAGCCGGGACAGGGGAGGAGAGCAGTTCTTC
TRBJ2-3 - TRBD1 TRBV7-2 CASSSLSGTVTDTQYF TGTGCCAGCAGCTCACTTTCCGGGACAGTCACAGATACGCAGTATTTT
TRBJ1-1 - - TRBV5-8 CASSHPTVNTEAFF TGTGCCAGCAGCCACCCGACGGTGAACACTGAAGCTTTCTTT
TRBJ2-2 - - TRBV5-1 CASSLTGVGELFF TGCGCCAGCAGCTTGACGGGGGTCGGGGAGCTGTTTTTT
TRBJ2-5 - TRBD2 TRBV6-1 CASSDLRLAEREAQYF TGTGCCAGCAGTGACTTGAGACTAGCGGAAAGAGAGGCCCAGTACTTC
TRBJ2-6 - TRBD1 TRBV5-4 CASSSGQGPGANVLTF TGTGCCAGCAGCTCGGGACAGGGCCCTGGGGCCAACGTCCTGACTTTC
TRBJ1-4 - - TRBV7-2 CASSLVAWGEKLFF TGTGCCAGCAGCTTAGTCGCCTGGGGAGAAAAACTGTTTTTT
TRBJ2-7 - TRBD2 TRBV6-1 CASSDRGLAGSYEQYF TGTGCCAGCAGTGACCGGGGACTAGCCGGTTCCTACGAGCAGTACTTC
TRBJ2-3 - TRBD2 TRBV5-4 CASSPRGTSGKGGTDTQYF TGTGCCAGCAGCCCCCGGGGGACTAGCGGGAAGGGGGGCACAGATACGCAGTATTTT
TRBJ2-3 - TRBD2 TRBV30 CAWSAAGAPDTQYF TGTGCCTGGAGTGCTGCGGGAGCTCCAGATACGCAGTATTTT